The 10 T cell receptor beta chains presented below share a single source sample, sequenced in a study of blood T cell repertoires in COVID-19. Generated by immunoSEQ multiplex PCR, the TCRdb table keeps only in-frame clones and is missing some. The sample lists about 180,000 clones, approximately 80% occurring once. Sequencing input: PBMCs or T cells enriched from blood (not recorded which). Receptors were obtained from a man in his fifties or sixties who had been exposed to COVID-19.

CDR3 region: CASSPGTGSGTQYF. In DNA form, the CDR3 reads TGTGCCAGCAGCCCAGGGACAGGGAGTGGGACCCAGTACTTC. The chain couples TRBV5-4 to TRBJ2-5; 9 bases match TRBD1. The germline V gene has CDR1 SGHNT and CDR2 YYREEE (reference sequence). The CDR3 totals 14 residues. J was trimmed by 7 bases and V by 4 bases; bases with no gene match: 8. Full variable domain (missing parts from reference TRBV5-4 and TRBJ2-5): ETGVTQSPTHLIKTRGQQVTLRCSSQSGHNTVSWYQQALGQGPQFIFQYYREEENGRGNFPPRFSGLQFPNYSSELNVNALELDDSALYLCASSPGTGSGTQYFGPGTRLLVL.

The chain employs TRBV29-1 and TRBJ2-7; 14 bases agree with TRBD2. Trimming cost V 6 bases and J 7 bases; bases outside gene matches: 8. The CDR3 spans 14 residues. The germline gives CDR1 SQVTM, CDR2 ANQGSEA. The CDR3 bases are TGCAGCGTCAACTTAGGACTAGCGGGGGGTGAGCAGTACTTC. This translates into CSVNLGLAGGEQYF.

The chain joins TRBV5-1 to TRBJ2-3; D is uncertain. Germline V gives CDR1 SGHRS, CDR2 YFSETQ. The CDR3 runs 15 residues. V was trimmed by 0 bases and J by 2 bases, leaving 10 bases between them. The CDR3 DNA is TGCGCCAGCAGCTTGGACGGAGCCAACACAGATACGCAGTATTTT. It translates to CASSLDGANTDTQYF.

This chain uses TRBV7-8 with TRBJ2-5; possibly TRBD2 for D (6 bases). CDR1 is SGHVS, CDR2 FQNEAQ, per germline. This CDR3 region has 16 residues. The V gene lost 5 bases and the J gene lost 5 bases, with 21 bases spanning the gap. CDR3 nucleotides: TGTGCCAGCAGCCTGACTAGGATCCCGACCAGGGAGACCCAGTACTTC. Protein product: CASSLTRIPTRETQYF.

This chain connects TRBV4-1 to TRBJ2-1, with a possible D match to TRBD1 (6 bases). Trimming stripped 4 bases from V and 3 bases from J, with 13 bases between. This CDR3 region has 15 residues. The germline gives CDR1 MGHRA, CDR2 YSYEKL. CDR3 DNA: TGCGCCAGCAGCCGCCTTGGGGGCGACTACAATGAGCAGTTCTTC. It translates to CASSRLGGDYNEQFF.

The rearrangement uses TRBV7-9 and TRBJ1-6; D ambiguous. CDR3 length: 15 amino acids. The V and J ends lost 0 bases and 10 bases respectively, with 13 bases between them. The germline CDR1 and CDR2 sequences are SEHNR and FQNEAQ (reference sequence). The chain's CDR3 is CASSLAVGVGSPLHF. The CDR3 region has the DNA TGTGCCAGCAGCTTAGCTGTGGGAGTCGGCTCACCCCTCCACTTT.

This chain links TRBV30 with TRBJ1-6; 9 nucleotides line up with TRBD1. The CDR3 sequence is 14 residues long. V trimming: 3 bases; J trimming: 7 bases; junction bases outside the gene matches: 4. CDR1 is GTSNPN, CDR2 SVGIG, per germline (reference sequence). CDR3 DNA: TGTGCCTGGAGGAAACAGGGGGCAAATTCACCCCTCCACTTT. It is translated as CAWRKQGANSPLHF.

The rearrangement joins TRBV7-8 to TRBJ2-2; 7 bases fit TRBD1. V was pared by 5 bases and J by 7 bases, with 10 bases of the junction left unmatched. CDR1 SGHVS and CDR2 FQNEAQ come from the germline V gene. The CDR3 is 15 amino acids. Here the CDR3 reads CASSPKDRERGELFF. In nucleotides, the CDR3 is TGTGCCAGCAGCCCGAAAGACAGGGAACGCGGGGAGCTGTTTTTT.

This chain joins TRBV11-2 and TRBJ2-1; D ambiguous. This CDR3 region has 16 residues. Germline V lookup: CDR1 SGHAT, CDR2 FQNNGV. The V and J ends lost 5 bases and 0 bases respectively, with 14 bases between them. This chain's CDR3 is CASSPDIAASYNEQFF. CDR3 bases: TGTGCCAGCAGCCCCGATATAGCCGCCTCCTACAATGAGCAGTTCTTC. The full variable domain, its missing parts supplied by reference TRBV11-2 and TRBJ2-1, is EAGVAQSPRYKIIEKRQSVAFWCNPISGHATLYWYQQILGQGPKLLIQFQNNGVVDDSQLPKDRFSAERLKGVDSTLKIQPAKLEDSAVYLCASSPDIAASYNEQFFGPGTRLTVL.

This chain links TRBV11-2 with TRBJ2-7, with TRBD1 as a possible D gene (5 bases). The CDR3 sequence is 13 residues long. Deletions cut 5 bases from V and 4 bases from J, with 12 bases between. Germline CDR1 and CDR2: SGHAT and FQNNGV. As DNA, the CDR3 is TGTGCCAGCAGCAGAGTTAGGGGTTACGAGCAGTACTTC. Residues: CASSRVRGYEQYF.